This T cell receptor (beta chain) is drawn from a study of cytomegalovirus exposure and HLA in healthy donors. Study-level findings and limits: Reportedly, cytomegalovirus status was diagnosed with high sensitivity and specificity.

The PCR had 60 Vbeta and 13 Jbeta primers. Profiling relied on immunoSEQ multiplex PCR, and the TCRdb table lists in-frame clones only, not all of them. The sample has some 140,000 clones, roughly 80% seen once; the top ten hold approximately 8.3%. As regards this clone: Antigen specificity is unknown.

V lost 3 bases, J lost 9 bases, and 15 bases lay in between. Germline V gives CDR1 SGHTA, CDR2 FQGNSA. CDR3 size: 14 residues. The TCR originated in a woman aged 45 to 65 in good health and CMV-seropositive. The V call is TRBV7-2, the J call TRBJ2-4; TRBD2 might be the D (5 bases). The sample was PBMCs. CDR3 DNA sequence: TGTGCCAGCAGCTTCGGGGTAGCGTGGAGCATTCAGTACTTC. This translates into CASSFGVAWSIQYF.